Included here is one TCR beta chain sequence, with context. The V end was cut by 3 bases, the J end by 2 bases, with 14 bases between. Germline lookup yields CDR1 SGHDN and CDR2 FVKESK. CDR3 length: 16 residues. The sample is drawn from a study of blood T cell repertoires in COVID-19. TCRdb's table, derived via immunoSEQ multiplex PCR, lists solely in-frame clones and lacks some. Here the sample spans about 100,000 clones, 85% to 90% being singletons. The sample was peripheral blood. The V gene is TRBV14, the J gene TRBJ2-1; weak D call: TRBD1 (6 bases). This receptor was obtained from a human donor in a cohort sampled during active COVID-19. The DNA of the CDR3 is TGTGCCAGCAGCCAGGCTGGGCAGGGGACCTACAATGAGCAGTTCTTC. Translation gives CASSQAGQGTYNEQFF. The variable domain in full, completed from reference TRBV14 and TRBJ2-1, reads EAGVTQFPSHSVIEKGQTVTLRCDPISGHDNLYWYRRVMGKEIKFLLHFVKESKQDESGMPNNRFLAERTGGTYSTLKVQPAELEDSGVYFCASSQAGQGTYNEQFFGPGTRLTVL.